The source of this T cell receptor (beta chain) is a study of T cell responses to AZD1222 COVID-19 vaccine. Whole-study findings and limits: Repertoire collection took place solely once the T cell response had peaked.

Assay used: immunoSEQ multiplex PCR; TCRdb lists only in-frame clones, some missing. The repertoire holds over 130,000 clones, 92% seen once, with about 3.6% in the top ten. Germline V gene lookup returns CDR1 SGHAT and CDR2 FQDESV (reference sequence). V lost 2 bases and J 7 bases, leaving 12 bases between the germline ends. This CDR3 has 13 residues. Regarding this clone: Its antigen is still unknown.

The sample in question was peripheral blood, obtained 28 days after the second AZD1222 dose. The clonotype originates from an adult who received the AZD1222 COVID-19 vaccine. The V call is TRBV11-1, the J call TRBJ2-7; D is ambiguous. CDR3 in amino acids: CASSLSGTSEQYF. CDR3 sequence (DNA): TGTGCCAGCAGCTTATCAGGTACCTCGGAGCAGTACTTC.